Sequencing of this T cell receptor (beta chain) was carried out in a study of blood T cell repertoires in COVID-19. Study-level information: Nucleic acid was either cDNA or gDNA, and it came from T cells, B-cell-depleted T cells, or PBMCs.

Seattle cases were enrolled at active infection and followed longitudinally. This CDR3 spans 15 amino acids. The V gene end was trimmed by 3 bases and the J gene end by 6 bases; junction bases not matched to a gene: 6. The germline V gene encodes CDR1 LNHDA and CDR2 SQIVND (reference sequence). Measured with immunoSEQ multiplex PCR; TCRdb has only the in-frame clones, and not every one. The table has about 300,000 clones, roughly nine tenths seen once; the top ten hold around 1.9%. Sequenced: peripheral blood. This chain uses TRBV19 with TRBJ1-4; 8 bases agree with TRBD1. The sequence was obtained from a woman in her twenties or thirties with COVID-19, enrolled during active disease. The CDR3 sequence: CASSIDRGRHEKLFF. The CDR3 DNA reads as TGTGCCAGTAGTATCGACAGGGGCCGACATGAAAAACTGTTTTTT.